These T cell receptor beta chains were read from a single sample in a study of T cells in Graves' hyperthyroidism and ophthalmopathy. TCRdb reprocessed the multiplex PCR reads with MiXCR, giving one entry per CDR3 protein. Here the sample spans 100,000 to 130,000 distinct CDR3 sequences, 16% being singletons. The sample comprised blood. The source of these receptors is a woman aged 45-65 years with Graves' hyperthyroidism. CDR3s include the opening cysteine and the closing phenylalanine or tryptophan. A D gene is named only where the DNA matches it firmly. Expanded clones are given a class, and other clones once, few, many or no size at all.

TRBD2 | TRBJ2-3 | - | 18 | TRBV6-1 | TGTGCCAGCAGTGTGGTCGCCGGGGGACTAGCGGGATCAGATACGCAGTATTTT | CASSVVAGGLAGSDTQYF
TRBD2 | TRBJ2-1 | - | 14 | TRBV2 | TGTGCCAGCAGTACCCCGGGACTAGTCGATGAGCAGTTCTTC | CASSTPGLVDEQFF
- | TRBJ2-1 | many | 19 | TRBV12-3/TRBV12-4 | TGTGCCAGCAGTTTAGCTCAGGGTCAGACGGGGAGCTCCTACAATGAGCAGTTCTTC | CASSLAQGQTGSSYNEQFF
- | TRBJ2-1 | many | 14 | TRBV12-3/TRBV12-4 | TGTGCCGCAGGGGTAGCAGATCCCTACAATGAGCAGTTCTTC | CAAGVADPYNEQFF
- | TRBJ1-2 | - | 11 | TRBV5-6 | TGTGCCAGCAGCTTCGTACAGGGCTACACCTTC | CASSFVQGYTF
- | TRBJ2-1 | many | 15 | TRBV5-1 | TGCGCCAGCAGCTTTGGCCAGGGGTCGTACAATGAGCAGTTCTTC | CASSFGQGSYNEQFF
TRBD2 | TRBJ2-7 | - | 15 | TRBV2 | TGTGCCAGCAGCACCCCTAATGCCGGACTAGCGGAGCAGTACTTC | CASSTPNAGLAEQYF
- | TRBJ1-5 | - | 15 | TRBV18 | TGTGCCAGCTCACCCGGGGGGGGGCGCAATCAGCCCCAGCATTTT | CASSPGGGRNQPQHF
- | TRBJ1-2 | many | 12 | TRBV7-9 | TGTGCCAGCAGCTTACCTCTTAGGGGCTACACCTTC | CASSLPLRGYTF
- | TRBJ2-1 | - | 14 | TRBV3-1 | TGTGCCAGCAGCCAAGATATGAGGGGCAATGAGCAGTTCTTC | CASSQDMRGNEQFF
- | TRBJ1-1 | - | 14 | TRBV7-9 | TGTGCCAGCAGCGAACCCCAGGGGAGGACTGAAGCTTTCTTT | CASSEPQGRTEAFF
- | TRBJ2-1 | - | 17 | TRBV15 | TGTGCCACCAGCAGGTTACTACAGGTGAGCTCCTACAATGAGCAGTTCTTC | CATSRLLQVSSYNEQFF
TRBD1 | TRBJ2-1 | - | 14 | TRBV7-9 | TGTGCCAGCAGCCCAGGGGGCGGATTCAATGAGCAGTTCTTC | CASSPGGGFNEQFF
- | TRBJ2-7 | many | 15 | TRBV28 | TGTGCCAGCAGGATACGGGCAGGGACATCTGCCGAGCAGTACTTC | CASRIRAGTSAEQYF
- | TRBJ2-3 | many | 13 | TRBV7-3 | TGTGCCAGCAGCTTAGGCAGCACAGATACGCAGTATTTT | CASSLGSTDTQYF
- | TRBJ2-3 | many | 14 | TRBV7-3 | TGTGCCAGCAGCTTGGGCAGCCCTCGGGATACGCAGTATTTT | CASSLGSPRDTQYF
TRBD1 | TRBJ2-5 | many | 14 | TRBV7-8 | TGTGCCAGCAGCTTCGGCAGGGGGCGGGAGACCCAGTACTTC | CASSFGRGRETQYF
- | TRBJ2-5 | many | 14 | TRBV11-2 | TGTGCCAGCAGCTTATTGGCCGGGGCGGAGACCCAGTACTTC | CASSLLAGAETQYF
TRBD2 | TRBJ2-1 | many | 16 | TRBV5-1 | TGCGCCAGCAGCTTGAACGGGAGGGTCTCCTACAATGAGCAGTTCTTC | CASSLNGRVSYNEQFF
- | TRBJ2-3 | many | 15 | TRBV7-2 | TGTGCCAGCAGCTTAGTGGTGGGAGTCGTGGATACGCAGTATTTT | CASSLVVGVVDTQYF
- | TRBJ1-1 | many | 12 | TRBV10-3 | TGTGCCATCAGTGGGGATACTATTGAAGCTTTCTTT | CAISGDTIEAFF
- | TRBJ2-5 | many | 13 | TRBV3-1 | TGTGCCAGCAGCCGCGGGGCTGGACGAGCCCAGTACTTC | CASSRGAGRAQYF
TRBD2 | TRBJ2-1 | - | 13 | TRBV7-9 | TGTGCCAGCATCTTTAGCGGGAGTGACGAGCAGTTCTTC | CASIFSGSDEQFF
- | TRBJ2-5 | once | 13 | TRBV12-3/TRBV12-4 | TGTGCCAGCAGTTTGAACAGTCAAGAGACCCAGTACTTC | CASSLNSQETQYF
- | TRBJ2-2 | many | 16 | TRBV12-3/TRBV12-4 | TGTGCCAGCAGTTTTTTGTGGACAGACAACACCGGGGAGCTGTTTTTT | CASSFLWTDNTGELFF
- | TRBJ1-1 | many | 18 | TRBV7-9 | TGTGCCAGCAGCCACCCGGGGGCGAACGCTATAATGAACACTGAAGCTTTCTTT | CASSHPGANAIMNTEAFF
TRBD1 | TRBJ2-5 | many | 14 | TRBV15 | TGTGCCACCAGCCGCGGGACAGGCCAAGAGACCCAGTACTTC | CATSRGTGQETQYF
- | TRBJ2-1 | many | 15 | TRBV6-2/TRBV6-3 | TGTGCCAGCAGTTACTTGGGGTACAGTGGTAATGAGCAGTTCTTC | CASSYLGYSGNEQFF
- | TRBJ2-3 | - | 14 | TRBV30 | TGTGCCTGGAGTGTTGTCGGAACCACAGATACGCAGTATTTT | CAWSVVGTTDTQYF
- | TRBJ2-5 | many | 14 | TRBV5-6 | TGTGCCAGCAGCGGTGGCGGGCGACAAGAGACCCAGTACTTC | CASSGGGRQETQYF
- | TRBJ1-1 | - | 8 | TRBV6-1 | TGTGCCAGCAGTGAAGCTTTCTTT | CASSEAFF
- | TRBJ2-3 | many | 14 | TRBV20-1 | TGCAGTGCCCTAGAGACGACCAGCACAGATACGCAGTATTTT | CSALETTSTDTQYF
- | TRBJ1-1 | once | 14 | TRBV2 | TGTGCCAGCAGTTTATCCCCCGACCGGACTGAAGCTTTCTTT | CASSLSPDRTEAFF
- | TRBJ2-2 | many | 16 | TRBV18 | TGTGCCAGCTCACCTCGACAGGTGTCGAACACCGGGGAGCTGTTTTTT | CASSPRQVSNTGELFF
TRBD2 | TRBJ2-1 | - | 18 | TRBV4-1 | TGCGCCAGCAGCCAGGGGGGACTAGCGGGAGCATCATACAATGAGCAGTTCTTC | CASSQGGLAGASYNEQFF
- | TRBJ2-3 | many | 18 | TRBV27 | TGTGCCAGCAGTACTACGACTCTACGCCCAGGGGCCACAGATACGCAGTATTTT | CASSTTTLRPGATDTQYF
- | TRBJ1-1 | many | 14 | TRBV5-1 | TGCGCCAGCAGCTTGGGGGGCGTGAACACTGAAGCTTTCTTT | CASSLGGVNTEAFF
TRBD2 | TRBJ2-3 | many | 17 | TRBV4-2 | TGTGCCAGCAGCCAAGCCGCTAGCGGGATCGGCACAGATACGCAGTATTTT | CASSQAASGIGTDTQYF
TRBD2 | TRBJ2-1 | few | 13 | TRBV29-1 | TGCAGCGTTGAGAGCGGGACTTACAATGAGCAGTTCTTC | CSVESGTYNEQFF
TRBD1 | TRBJ2-5 | - | 15 | TRBV4-1 | TGCGCCAGCAGCCAAGCTAGGACAGGGCTGGAGACCCAGTACTTC | CASSQARTGLETQYF
- | TRBJ1-1 | - | 13 | TRBV12-3/TRBV12-4 | TGTGCCAGCAGTGAGACAGGTCGAACTGAAGCTTTCTTT | CASSETGRTEAFF
TRBD1 | TRBJ2-2 | few | 17 | TRBV9 | TGTGCCAGCAGCGTAGGGGACAGGGGGCGCGTCACCGGGGAGCTGTTTTTT | CASSVGDRGRVTGELFF
TRBD2 | TRBJ2-5 | many | 15 | TRBV11-2 | TGTGCCAGCAGCCGACGGGGGGGTGGGACGGAGACCCAGTACTTC | CASSRRGGGTETQYF
- | TRBJ1-1 | many | 16 | TRBV6-5 | TGTGCCAGCAGTTACTCATCCAGGACGGGGAACACTGAAGCTTTCTTT | CASSYSSRTGNTEAFF
TRBD2 | TRBJ2-1 | many | 17 | TRBV28 | TGTGCCAGCCGGCGGGAGCGGGAGGCGGTAACCTACAATGAGCAGTTCTTC | CASRREREAVTYNEQFF
TRBD1 | TRBJ2-1 | many | 12 | TRBV11-2 | TGTGCCAGCAGCACAGACAGGGGAGCGCAGTTCTTC | CASSTDRGAQFF
TRBD2 | TRBJ2-1 | - | 14 | TRBV20-1 | TGCAGTGCGCCGTCCGGGACTAGCAGCAATGAGCAGTTCTTC | CSAPSGTSSNEQFF
- | TRBJ2-1 | few | 14 | TRBV28 | TGTGCCAGCAGGACACCGGGACTTCTTTTTGAGCAGTTCTTC | CASRTPGLLFEQFF
- | TRBJ1-5 | many | 14 | TRBV2 | TGTGCCAGCAGTGAAGCGTCCAGGAATCAGCCCCAGCATTTT | CASSEASRNQPQHF
- | TRBJ2-2 | many | 11 | TRBV28 | TGTGCCAGCCGGGACACCGGGGAGCTGTTTTTT | CASRDTGELFF
TRBD1 | TRBJ2-2 | many | 16 | TRBV2 | TGTGCCAGCAGCGCCACCGGGACAGGGGTGCCCGGGGAGCTGTTTTTT | CASSATGTGVPGELFF
TRBD2 | TRBJ2-3 | many | 14 | TRBV20-1 | TGCAGTGTACAGCGGGAGCTTCGCACAGATACGCAGTATTTT | CSVQRELRTDTQYF
- | TRBJ2-3 | many | 14 | TRBV28 | TGTGCCAGCAGTACTGGGGAGGGCACAGATACGCAGTATTTT | CASSTGEGTDTQYF